This is a list of T cell receptor beta chains from one sample in a study of radiotherapy plus CTLA-4 blockade in lung cancer. The assay was immunoSEQ multiplex PCR, and TCRdb's table has in-frame clones only and misses some. The data hold 85,000 to 130,000 clones, with 85% observed a single time. This sample comprised peripheral blood, obtained from a patient treated with radiotherapy plus ipilimumab. The receptors here all came from a human donor with non-small cell lung cancer that progressed on radiotherapy plus ipilimumab. Some clones in this sample may be carry-over from other donors' samples. Both conserved end residues are trimmed from each CDR3. Clone size is stated in some rows and not others, as once, few, many or a class when expanded.

clone_size j_call v_call cdr3_aa
- TRBJ1-1 TRBV5-3 ASSWDRTFEAF
once TRBJ2-2 TRBV5-1 ASRSGTGPGELF
- TRBJ2-3 TRBV6-4 ASSDTGLATDTQY
- TRBJ2-7 TRBV7-6 ASSRGTYSYEQY
- TRBJ1-2 TRBV15 ATSRDSDRVYGYT
- TRBJ2-2 TRBV9 ASNLQYGDTGELF
- TRBJ1-3 TRBV13 ASSLGLFRSSGNTIY
- TRBJ2-1 TRBV18 ASSPAGEGNEQF
- TRBJ2-7 TRBV7-2 ASSLVFAGFYEQY
- TRBJ2-3 TRBV4-1 ASSQGPGTSGGARDTQY
- TRBJ2-7 TRBV6-1 ASGDTSGAYEQY
- TRBJ1-6 TRBV7-2 ASSPNRQGASPLH
once TRBJ2-7 TRBV19 ASSLQNFYEQY
few TRBJ1-2 TRBV6-4 ASSDSALLYGGYT
- TRBJ2-5 TRBV5-6 ASSLAPSNQY
- TRBJ2-3 TRBV7-2 ASSLSGGSTDTQY
- TRBJ1-2 TRBV18 ASSPGANYGYT
- TRBJ2-3 TRBV12-5 ASGLVPLTGKNTQY
- - TRBV6-1 ASSPGTGAPYEQY
- TRBJ2-7 TRBV7-8 ASSLARVYEQY
- TRBJ2-7 TRBV6-5 ASTAPGIYEQY
- TRBJ2-1 TRBV29-1 SGVPGLAGGPRLYNEQF
- TRBJ1-5 TRBV14 ASSPAGQGHQPQH
- TRBJ1-4 TRBV18 ASSSRTGSNEKLF
- TRBJ1-4 TRBV10-3 AISESFADWTEREKLF
few TRBJ1-4 TRBV4-2 ASSQEIGTGHPEKLF
- TRBJ2-1 TRBV4-2 ASSQDTGTGMFTQF
once TRBJ2-2 TRBV28 ASRIRGLANTGGPF
- TRBJ2-7 TRBV5-6 ASSHTETPYEQY
- TRBJ1-4 TRBV2 ASSGSSGVSNEKLF
- TRBJ2-5 TRBV10-3 AIRPGTGSSRRETQY
- TRBJ2-1 TRBV29-1 SVVYNEQF